This T cell receptor (beta chain) originates from a study of blood T cell repertoires in COVID-19. Turning to the study itself: T cells, B-cell-depleted T cells, or PBMCs supplied cDNA or gDNA.

Germline-derived CDR1 and CDR2 are SNHLY and FYNNEI. The V and J ends lost 6 bases and 4 bases, in that order; junction bases with no gene match: 2. The CDR3 runs to 13 residues. Generated by immunoSEQ multiplex PCR, the TCRdb table keeps only in-frame clones and is missing some. Of hundreds of thousands of clones detected, around 86% appear once; the ten largest clones hold over 1.3%. Sequencing used peripheral blood. The genes are TRBV2 and TRBJ1-5; 8 positions match TRBD1. This clonotype originated in a woman aged 25-40 years with active or convalescent COVID-19. The CDR3 nucleotides read TGTGCCAGCAGCTGGACAGGGAATCAGCCCCAGCATTTT. Amino acid sequence: CASSWTGNQPQHF.